What follows are 31 T cell receptor beta chains derived from one specimen sequenced in a study of brain T cells in children with intractable seizures. Profiled with immunoSEQ multiplex PCR; TCRdb holds only in-frame clones, not every one. The sample has roughly 69,000 clones, more than 95% seen once. Here the sequenced sample was peripheral blood, taken at surgery. Every receptor here comes from a boy in the first two years of life with focal cortical dysplasia and intractable seizures.

This chain connects TRBV5-5 to TRBJ1-5; no definite D call. The CDR3 loop spans 13 amino acids. The ends were cut back, 1 base at V and 7 bases at J, with 9 bases in the middle. Germline CDR1 and CDR2: SGHKS and YYEKEE (reference sequence). CDR3 amino acids: CASSLNGRQPQHF. CDR3 sequence (DNA): TGTGCCAGCAGCTTGAACGGCAGGCAGCCCCAGCATTTT.

The V and J genes are TRBV27 and TRBJ2-5; 8 nucleotides line up with TRBD2. V was clipped by 6 bases and J by 5 bases; unmatched bases: 11. The germline gives CDR1 MNHEY, CDR2 SMNVEV (reference sequence). The CDR3 runs to 15 residues. This CDR3 is CASSISGKGWETQYF. For the CDR3, the DNA is TGTGCCAGCAGCATTAGCGGGAAAGGGTGGGAGACCCAGTACTTC.

DNA for the CDR3: TGTGCCAGCGCTCATAACAGGGGAGGGCTAGAGACCCAGTACTTC. This encodes CASAHNRGGLETQYF. The J gene is TRBJ2-5, the V gene TRBV9; either TRBD1 or TRBD2 may supply D (7 bases each). Germline CDR1 is SGDLS and CDR2 is YYNGEE. V lost 7 bases to trimming and J lost 4 bases, with 20 bases between them. This CDR3 contains 15 residues.

The chain joins TRBV5-1 to TRBJ2-1, with 8 positions matching TRBD2. V lost 4 bases to trimming and J lost 2 bases; unmatched junction nucleotides: 11. The germline CDR1 and CDR2 sequences are SGHRS and YFSETQ. The CDR3 length is 17 residues. The CDR3 sequence: CASSPNAGGPTYNEQFF. For the CDR3, the DNA is TGCGCCAGCAGCCCCAATGCGGGGGGCCCAACCTACAATGAGCAGTTCTTC.

This chain joins TRBV2 and TRBJ2-2, with D tentatively TRBD2 (5 bases). Germline V lookup: CDR1 SNHLY, CDR2 FYNNEI. Trimming removed 9 bases from V and 4 bases from J, with 15 bases in between. CDR3 length equals 14 residues. This CDR3 is CARNLGGSTGELFF. Here the CDR3 DNA reads TGTGCCAGGAATCTAGGAGGAAGCACCGGGGAGCTGTTTTTT.

The chain links TRBV10-3 to TRBJ1-3; 11 bases agree with TRBD1. The CDR3 sequence is 18 residues long. V dropped 6 bases and J dropped 3; count of bases not matched to a gene: 13. CDR1 and CDR2 (germline): ENHRY, SYGVKD. As DNA, the CDR3 is TGTGCCATCAGCCAGTTGGGACAGGGGGAAATTGGTGGAAACACCATATATTTT. Amino acid sequence: CAISQLGQGEIGGNTIYF.

The rearrangement uses TRBV6-5 and TRBJ1-6; 7 nucleotides align to TRBD1. The germline V gene has CDR1 MNHEY and CDR2 SVGAGI. After removal of 2 bases from V and 7 bases from J, the junction contained 2 bases not matched to a gene. CDR3 length equals 14 residues. The CDR3 DNA follows: TGTGCCAGCAGTTACACAGGGGCGAATTCACCCCTCCACTTT. Encoded protein: CASSYTGANSPLHF.

The chain joins TRBV7-6 to TRBJ2-7; 9 nucleotides match TRBD2. The CDR3 runs 14 residues. Trimming at V came to 5 bases and at J to 2 bases, leaving 4 bases not matched to a gene. In germline, CDR1 is SGHVS, CDR2 FNYEAQ. CDR3 protein: CASSLSSGAYEQYF. The CDR3 DNA reads TGTGCCAGCAGCCTATCTAGCGGGGCCTACGAGCAGTACTTC. The variable domain in full, completed from reference TRBV7-6 and TRBJ2-7, reads GAGVSQSPRYKVTKRGQDVALRCDPISGHVSLYWYRQALGQGPEFLTYFNYEAQQDKSGLPNDRFSAERPEGSISTLTIQRTEQRDSAMYRCASSLSSGAYEQYFGPGTRLTVT.

The chain carries TRBV5-4 and TRBJ2-2; possible D gene TRBD1, 6 bases. The CDR3 contains 16 residues. V was pared by 0 bases and J by 2 bases, with 11 bases between. Germline lookup yields CDR1 SGHNT and CDR2 YYREEE (reference sequence). The CDR3, as DNA: TGTGCCAGCAGCTTGGCCCAACAGGGAAACACCGGGGAGCTGTTTTTT. Its translation is CASSLAQQGNTGELFF. Variable domain in full (rest from reference TRBV5-4 and TRBJ2-2): ETGVTQSPTHLIKTRGQQVTLRCSSQSGHNTVSWYQQALGQGPQFIFQYYREEENGRGNFPPRFSGLQFPNYSSELNVNALELDDSALYLCASSLAQQGNTGELFFGEGSRLTVL.

This chain uses TRBV4-2 with TRBJ2-1, with D perhaps TRBD2 (6 bases). Trimming cost V 0 bases and J 5 bases, with 14 bases left between them. CDR1 is LGHNA and CDR2 is YNFKEQ in the germline V gene. The CDR3 consists of 16 residues. The CDR3 DNA reads TGTGCCAGCAGCCAAGACTCCGGGAGTAGCGACAATGAGCAGTTCTTC. Protein product: CASSQDSGSSDNEQFF.

The V and J genes are TRBV19 and TRBJ2-5; D possibly corresponds to TRBD1 (6 bases). CDR1 and CDR2 from the germline V gene are LNHDA and SQIVND (reference sequence). Trimming shortened V by 3 bases and J by 1 base, and 9 bases separated the two germline ends. This CDR3 spans 14 amino acids. In DNA, the CDR3 is TGTGCCAGTAGTATCGACAGGAGCCAAGAGACCCAGTACTTC. Translation gives CASSIDRSQETQYF.

The count of this clone is one. The genes are TRBV19 and TRBJ2-3; 10 bases agree with TRBD2. Germline assignment: CDR1 LNHDA and CDR2 SQIVND (reference sequence). The CDR3 totals 15 residues. Trimming cost V 7 bases and J 1 base; bases outside gene matches: 5. This CDR3 is CASKTTSGRTDTQYF. The CDR3 coding sequence is TGTGCCAGTAAAACGACTAGCGGGCGCACAGATACGCAGTATTTT.

The rearrangement joins TRBV3-1 (or the pseudogene TRBV3-2) to TRBJ2-5; 11 bases agree with TRBD2. This CDR3 has 14 amino acids. The V and J ends lost 6 bases and 5 bases, in that order; junction bases with no gene match: 5. Germline lookup yields CDR1 LGHDT and CDR2 YNNKEL (reference sequence). The DNA of the CDR3 is TGTGCCAGCAGACGACTAGCGGGGCGGGAGACCCAGTACTTC. It codes for CASRRLAGRETQYF.

This rearrangement joins TRBV7-9 to TRBJ2-1; D is undetermined. The CDR3 is made up of 13 amino acids. V gave up 1 base and J gave up 6 bases, with 7 bases separating them. Germline CDR1 and CDR2: SEHNR and FQNEAQ (reference sequence). The chain's CDR3 is CASSLGWGNEQFF. Here the CDR3 DNA reads TGTGCCAGCAGCTTAGGGTGGGGCAATGAGCAGTTCTTC.

J is TRBJ2-6 and V is TRBV7-2; no definite D call. Germline lookup yields CDR1 SGHTA and CDR2 FQGNSA. V shed 1 base and J shed 0 bases, with 4 bases lying between them. The CDR3 contains 15 residues. The CDR3 is CASSLVPSGANVLTF. The CDR3 nucleotides read TGTGCCAGCAGCTTAGTCCCCTCTGGGGCCAACGTCCTGACTTTC.

The chain couples TRBV4-3 to TRBJ2-4; perhaps TRBD1 as D (5 bases). The CDR3 is made up of 16 amino acids. V lost 1 base, J lost 5 bases, and 15 bases lay in between. Looked up from germline, CDR1 is LGHNA and CDR2 is YSLEER. The CDR3 coding sequence is TGCGCCAGCAGCCAAGTCGTTCAGGGTCCCCAAAACATTCAGTACTTC. Protein: CASSQVVQGPQNIQYF.

This clone was observed a handful of times. The rearrangement links TRBV5-1 to TRBJ1-2; 7 bases are a match to TRBD1. Per the germline V gene, CDR1 is SGHRS and CDR2 is YFSETQ. V gave up 1 base and J gave up 3 bases; unmatched junction bases: 9. There are 16 residues in the CDR3. CDR3 residues: CASSLTEQGRDYGYTF. CDR3 DNA sequence: TGCGCCAGCAGCTTGACCGAACAGGGGCGGGACTATGGCTACACCTTC.

V and J are TRBV4-2 and TRBJ2-1, with TRBD2 matching 8 bases. The J segment lost 14 bases and the V segment lost 0 bases, leaving 9 bases of the junction unmatched. The germline V gene encodes CDR1 LGHNA and CDR2 YNFKEQ. The CDR3 covers 14 residues. The CDR3 DNA reads TGTGCCAGCAGCCAAGAGGTTGTAGCGGGGCGCAAGTTCTTC. It specifies CASSQEVVAGRKFF.

The sample holds one count of this clone. The rearrangement uses TRBV6-5 and TRBJ2-3; D tentatively fits TRBD1 or TRBD2 (5 bases each). The germline V and J ends were trimmed by 2 bases and 6 bases, with 15 bases remaining between them. Germline V gene lookup returns CDR1 MNHEY and CDR2 SVGAGI. The CDR3 runs 15 residues. CDR3 coding DNA: TGTGCCAGCAGTTACGGCATTCAGAGGGGCGATACGCAGTATTTT. Amino acid sequence: CASSYGIQRGDTQYF.

This clone was detected only a few times. The chain couples TRBV7-9 to TRBJ2-7; D is undetermined. Germline V gene data show CDR1 as SEHNR and CDR2 as FQNEAQ (reference sequence). V was trimmed by 6 bases and J by 1 base, leaving 16 bases between them. CDR3 length: 15 residues. Written as DNA, the CDR3 is TGTGCCAGCAGACCCGCCACGGACGAATCCTACGAGCAGTACTTC. Protein sequence: CASRPATDESYEQYF.

The chain joins TRBV5-1 to TRBJ2-7; D remains ambiguous. The CDR3 covers 14 residues. With 1 base removed from V and 2 bases from J, the gap between germline ends came to 10 bases. Germline V gene lookup returns CDR1 SGHRS and CDR2 YFSETQ. CDR3 region: CASSLLGTAYEQYF. Here the CDR3 DNA reads TGCGCCAGCAGCTTGCTAGGAACAGCCTACGAGCAGTACTTC.

The chain employs TRBV4-3 and TRBJ1-1; 7 bases fit TRBD1. The V gene end was trimmed by 4 bases and the J gene end by 5 bases; junction bases not matched to a gene: 25. The CDR3 is 20 amino acids. Per germline, CDR1 LGHNA and CDR2 YSLEER. This CDR3 is CASSPSTPTGRYERRTEAFF. CDR3 nucleotides: TGCGCCAGCAGCCCGAGTACCCCGACAGGGAGGTACGAACGTAGGACTGAAGCTTTCTTT.

This clone was counted a single time. J is TRBJ2-7 and V is TRBV12-3 or TRBV12-4, with D possibly being TRBD1 (6 bases). V gave up 4 bases and J gave up 6 bases, with 10 bases separating them. The CDR3 has 12 amino acids. In DNA, the CDR3 is TGTGCCAGCAGTTCACAGGGTAGCGAGCAGTACTTC. Its translation: CASSSQGSEQYF.

This chain connects TRBV20-1 to TRBJ1-2, with D unclear. Germline CDR1 reads DFQATT; CDR2 reads SNEGSKA (reference sequence). Trimming pared 5 bases from V and 3 bases from J, leaving 4 bases between. The CDR3 sequence is 10 residues long. The CDR3 protein is CSAGHYGYTF. DNA for the CDR3: TGCAGTGCTGGACACTATGGCTACACCTTC.

The chain combines TRBV10-3 with TRBJ2-6, with TRBD1 matching over 10 bases. V was pared by 2 bases and J by 4 bases, with 8 bases of the junction left unmatched. The CDR3 is 18 residues long. CDR1 ENHRY and CDR2 SYGVKD come from the germline V gene. The CDR3: CAISERRDRGLGANVLTF. CDR3 in DNA: TGTGCCATCAGTGAGAGAAGAGACAGGGGGCTAGGGGCCAACGTCCTGACTTTC.

The genes are TRBV7-8 and TRBJ2-7, with TRBD1 identical over 9 bases. The CDR3 is 16 residues long. Germline values: CDR1 SGHVS, CDR2 FQNEAQ. Germline trimming cut 6 bases from V and 5 bases from J; bases unmatched to any gene: 14. CDR3 loop: CASRRTGAIQIDEQYF. The CDR3 DNA reads as TGTGCCAGCAGGCGGACAGGGGCCATTCAGATCGACGAGCAGTACTTC.

This chain links TRBV5-1 with TRBJ2-3; D is tentatively TRBD1 or TRBD2 (5 bases each). V lost 0 bases and J 2 bases, leaving 13 bases between the germline ends. CDR1 is SGHRS, CDR2 YFSETQ, per germline. The CDR3 length is 16 residues. CDR3 amino acids: CASSLASSGTTDTQYF. The CDR3 DNA sequence: TGCGCCAGCAGCTTGGCCTCGTCAGGGACCACAGATACGCAGTATTTT.

This chain uses TRBV4-3 with TRBJ2-5; possibly TRBD1 for D (6 bases). V lost 4 bases to trimming and J lost 1 base, with 10 bases between them. Looked up from germline, CDR1 is LGHNA and CDR2 is YSLEER. The CDR3 is 14 amino acids. The chain's CDR3 is CASSPGTLQETQYF. The CDR3 region has the DNA TGCGCCAGCAGCCCAGGGACACTCCAAGAGACCCAGTACTTC.

The chain links TRBV5-4 to TRBJ2-3, with a weak D call TRBD2 (5 bases). V gave up 3 bases and J gave up 2 bases, with 13 bases separating them. Germline V gene sequence: CDR1 SGHNT, CDR2 YYREEE (reference sequence). CDR3 length equals 15 residues. The chain's CDR3 is CASSSSGWVTDTQYF. In nucleotides, the CDR3 is TGTGCCAGCAGCTCGTCGGGGTGGGTCACAGATACGCAGTATTTT.

The CDR3 protein is CASSLLRSNQPQHF. The CDR3 DNA is TGTGCCAGCAGTTTGCTTCGGAGCAATCAGCCCCAGCATTTT. This chain links TRBV27 with TRBJ1-5, with D hard to call. The CDR3 loop spans 14 amino acids. Germline V gives CDR1 MNHEY, CDR2 SMNVEV (reference sequence). The V end lost 3 bases, the J end lost 1 base, and 7 bases lay between the germline ends.

The chain combines TRBV25-1 with TRBJ1-1; D remains ambiguous. The CDR3 sequence is 11 residues long. V lost 3 bases, J lost 11 bases, and 10 bases lay in between. CDR1 and CDR2 from the germline V gene are MGHDK and SYGVNS. DNA for the CDR3: TGTGCCAGCAGTGACCCTCACCGGGCTTTCTTT. Its protein product is CASSDPHRAFF.